This T cell receptor beta chain came from a study of regulatory T cells in long-lasting Graves disease (dated by TCRdb to the early 2020s). For context, the study as a whole: Persistent Graves' disease meant more than 5 years of antithyroid drug treatment with TSH receptor autoantibodies that stayed positive. Antithyroid drugs had been taken for 10 to 13 years on average by persistent Graves' disease patients in the clinical cohort. The study was registered as a clinical trial and conducted in China. Peripheral blood TCR sequencing and RNA sequencing compared persistent Graves' disease patients with newly diagnosed Graves' disease patients. A total of about 35 samples underwent TCR sequencing, from roughly 13 patients with persistent Graves' disease and some 20 patients with newly diagnosed Graves' disease. Points the paper makes about the study in general: Sequencing and analysis were limited to the TCR beta chain. TRBV28, TRBJ1-2 and TRBJ2-5 were preferentially used in persistent disease, while TRBV20-1 and TRBJ2-1 were favored in newly diagnosed disease. More public clonotypes were shared among persistent patients (2,741) than among newly diagnosed patients (966). Only peripheral blood was studied, because thyroid tissue, the primary lesion, was inaccessible. The small sample size was acknowledged by the authors as a limitation that may reduce accuracy. Persistent Graves' disease patients showed lower TCR Shannon entropy and fewer highly expanded clones than newly diagnosed patients, suggesting clonal expansion.

V lost 3 bases and J lost 5 bases; the stretch between them is 8 bases long. Measured from the cysteine to the phenylalanine, the CDR3 is 12 residues long. Only the CDR3 portion is preserved as DNA: 36 bases, with reading frame beginning at the first base. Sequences SNHLY (CDR1) and FYNNEI (CDR2) are obtained from the germline V gene. This clonotype was counted at least ten times. What antigen it recognizes has not been identified. No per-base quality is available; no much larger clone lies one base away. This specimen's time point label, per the study, means: persistent/refractory GD, antithyroid drugs over 5 years with positive TRAb. RNA was extracted from PBMCs in TRIzol for both TCR sequencing and RNA sequencing. The diagnosis of Graves' disease was made according to American Thyroid Association guidelines. Recruitment of patients was carried out at an endocrinology department in Xi'an, China. Each patient gave 7 to 9.5 milliliters of peripheral blood, collected in an EDTA anticoagulant tube. Ficoll Paque Plus density gradient separation was used to isolate PBMCs, and no additional T cell sorting was done. An Agilent 2100 Bioanalyzer and agarose gel were used to check RNA quality, while a NanoDrop 2000 measured RNA concentration.

To prepare the library, multiplex PCR was applied. TCRdb lists the instrument as Illumina HiSeq 4000. TCR beta libraries were built with iRepertoire HTBI primers and Arm-PCR amplification of CDR3 regions. Before sequencing, the PCR products went through gel purification. The authors processed their data as follows. A total of 62 TRBV and approximately 13 TRBJ segments were identified across samples and were used for gene usage analysis of CDR3 amino acid clonotypes. Filtered high-quality paired reads were merged into contigs using COPE and FqMerger. BLAST was used to align contigs to IMGT TRBV, TRBD and TRBJ reference genes, and CDR3 was defined according to IMGT. Highly expanded clones were defined as clonotypes with a frequency above 0.1%. Shannon entropy served as the measure of repertoire diversity, while the Gini coefficient captured V-J evenness. A clonotype found in more than one individual was treated as public. The public sequencing data were trimmed at Q25 with fastp and processed into clonotypes with MiXCR by TCRdb, which kept only in-frame beta chains. Identical CDR3 proteins give one entry, which carries the most common genes and DNA. The V and J calls, along with clone size, are taken from TCRdb and not from the paper's own processing. The sample profile shows fewer than 600,000 distinct CDR3 sequences; approximately 23% of them were found once. Together, the top ten hold around 13% of the sample.

This receptor was obtained from a female donor with Graves disease. The rearrangement combines TRBV2 with TRBJ2-7; too little of a D gene remains to name it. The sequencing used peripheral blood mononuclear cells (PBMCs), collected when the disease was refractory, from a patient treated with antithyroid drugs. CDR3 protein: CASSDQTHEQYF. The DNA reads TGTGCCAGCAGTGACCAGACCCACGAGCAGTACTTC.